This entry concerns a single T cell receptor beta chain. No antigen is known for it. This sample was included in a study of T-cell reconstitution after alpha-beta-depleted transplantation in children. Study outcomes and limitations: Newly produced T cells mostly accounted for T-cell counts and diversity one year post-transplant. Some patients' high day-60 TCRbeta diversity was attributed to recipient cells surviving conditioning. About two months after transplant, alpha-beta T cells reportedly came from several hundred expanded graft clones.

Preparing the TCRbeta library involved the use of unique molecular identifiers. TCRdb itself ran the PCR reads through MiXCR, one entry per CDR3 protein. Here the sample spans about 580,000 distinct CDR3 sequences, over 20% being singletons. V was shortened by 8 bases and J by 1 base, with 14 bases between the two germline ends. Germline CDR1 is LNHNV and CDR2 is YYDKDF (reference sequence). The CDR3 has 14 residues. The receptor's source is a boy younger than two with Wiskott-Aldrich syndrome, due to receive a stem cell transplant. V usage is TRBV15 and J usage is TRBJ2-5, with TRBD1 as a possible D gene (7 bases). The specimen was PBMCs, collected before TCRalphabeta/CD19-depleted stem cell transplant. The DNA of the CDR3 is TGTGCCACCGGGGCAGGGGGGAGCCAAGAGACCCAGTACTTC. It yields the protein CATGAGGSQETQYF.